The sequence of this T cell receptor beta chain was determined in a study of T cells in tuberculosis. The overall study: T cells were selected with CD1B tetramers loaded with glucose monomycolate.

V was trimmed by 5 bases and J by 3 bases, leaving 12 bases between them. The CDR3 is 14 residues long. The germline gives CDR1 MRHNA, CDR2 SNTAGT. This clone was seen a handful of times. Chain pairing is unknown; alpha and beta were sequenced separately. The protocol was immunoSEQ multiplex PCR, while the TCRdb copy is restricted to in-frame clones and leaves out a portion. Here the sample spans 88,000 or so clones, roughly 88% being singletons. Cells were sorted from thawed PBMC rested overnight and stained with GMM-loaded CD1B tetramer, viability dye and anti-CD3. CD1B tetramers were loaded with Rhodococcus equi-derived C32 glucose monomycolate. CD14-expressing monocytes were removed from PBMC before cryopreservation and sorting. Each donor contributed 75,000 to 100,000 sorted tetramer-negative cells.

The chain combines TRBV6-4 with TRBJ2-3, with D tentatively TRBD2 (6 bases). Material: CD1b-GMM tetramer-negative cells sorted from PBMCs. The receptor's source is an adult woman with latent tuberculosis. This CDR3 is CASSPGGATDTQYF. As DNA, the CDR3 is TGTGCCAGCAGTCCCGGAGGGGCAACAGATACGCAGTATTTT.